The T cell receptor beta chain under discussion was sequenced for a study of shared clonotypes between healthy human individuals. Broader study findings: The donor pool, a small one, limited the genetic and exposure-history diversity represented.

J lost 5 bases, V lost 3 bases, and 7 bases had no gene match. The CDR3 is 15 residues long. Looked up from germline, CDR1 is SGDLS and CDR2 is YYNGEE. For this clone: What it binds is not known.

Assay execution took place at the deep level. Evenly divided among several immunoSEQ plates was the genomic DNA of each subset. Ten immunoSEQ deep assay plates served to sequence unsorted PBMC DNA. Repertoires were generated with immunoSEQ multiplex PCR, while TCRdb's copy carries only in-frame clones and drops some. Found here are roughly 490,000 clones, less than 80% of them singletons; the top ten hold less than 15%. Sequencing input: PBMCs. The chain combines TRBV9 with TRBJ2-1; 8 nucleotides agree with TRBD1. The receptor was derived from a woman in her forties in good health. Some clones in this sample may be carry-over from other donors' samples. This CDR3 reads CASSGSGTGNNEQFF. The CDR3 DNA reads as TGTGCCAGCAGCGGATCAGGGACAGGAAACAATGAGCAGTTCTTC.